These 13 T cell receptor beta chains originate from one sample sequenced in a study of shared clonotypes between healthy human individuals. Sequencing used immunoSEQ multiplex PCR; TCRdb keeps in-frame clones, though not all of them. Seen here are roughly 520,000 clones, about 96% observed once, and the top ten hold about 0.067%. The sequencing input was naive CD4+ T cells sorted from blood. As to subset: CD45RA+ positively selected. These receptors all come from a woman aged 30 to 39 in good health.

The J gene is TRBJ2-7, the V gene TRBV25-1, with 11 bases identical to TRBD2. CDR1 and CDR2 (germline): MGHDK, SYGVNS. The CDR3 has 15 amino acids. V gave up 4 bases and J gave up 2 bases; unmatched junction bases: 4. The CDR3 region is CASSARLAGPYEQYF. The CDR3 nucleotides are TGTGCCAGCAGTGCGCGACTAGCGGGACCCTACGAGCAGTACTTC.

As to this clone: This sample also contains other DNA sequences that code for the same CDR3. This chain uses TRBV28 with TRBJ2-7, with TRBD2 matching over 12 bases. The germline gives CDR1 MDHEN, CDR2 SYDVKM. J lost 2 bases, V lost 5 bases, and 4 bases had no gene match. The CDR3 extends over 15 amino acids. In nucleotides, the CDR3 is TGTGCCAGCAGTCCTCTAGCGGGAGGGCCCTACGAGCAGTACTTC. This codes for CASSPLAGGPYEQYF.

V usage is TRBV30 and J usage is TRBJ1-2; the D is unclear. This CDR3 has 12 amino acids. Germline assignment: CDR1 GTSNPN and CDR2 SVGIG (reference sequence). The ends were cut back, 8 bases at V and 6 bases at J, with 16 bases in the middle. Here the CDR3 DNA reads TGTGCCCGCCACGGTCTGGGTCATGGCTACACCTTC. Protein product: CARHGLGHGYTF.

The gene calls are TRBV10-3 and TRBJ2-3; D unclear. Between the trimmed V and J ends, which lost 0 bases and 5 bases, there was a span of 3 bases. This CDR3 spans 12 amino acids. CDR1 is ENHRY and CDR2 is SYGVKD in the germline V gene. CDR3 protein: CAISESLDTQYF. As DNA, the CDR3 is TGTGCCATCAGTGAGTCGTTAGATACGCAGTATTTT.

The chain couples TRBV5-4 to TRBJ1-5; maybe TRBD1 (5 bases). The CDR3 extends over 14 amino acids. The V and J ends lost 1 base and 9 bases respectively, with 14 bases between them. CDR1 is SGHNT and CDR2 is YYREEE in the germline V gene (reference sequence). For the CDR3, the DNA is TGTGCCAGCAGCTTGTGGGGGGTCGCTGGGCCCCAGCATTTT. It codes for CASSLWGVAGPQHF.

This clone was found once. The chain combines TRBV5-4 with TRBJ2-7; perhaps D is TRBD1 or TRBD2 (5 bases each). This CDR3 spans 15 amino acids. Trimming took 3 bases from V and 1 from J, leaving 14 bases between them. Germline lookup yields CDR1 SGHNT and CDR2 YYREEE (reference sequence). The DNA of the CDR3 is TGTGCCAGCAGCTCGGACCCTGGGGGTTCCTACGAGCAGTACTTC. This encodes CASSSDPGGSYEQYF.

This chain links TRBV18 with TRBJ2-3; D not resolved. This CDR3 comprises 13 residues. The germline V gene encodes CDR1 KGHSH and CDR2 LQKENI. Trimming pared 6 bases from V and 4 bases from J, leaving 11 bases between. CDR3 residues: CASSRKNPDTQYF. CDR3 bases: TGTGCCAGCTCCCGAAAGAACCCAGATACGCAGTATTTT.

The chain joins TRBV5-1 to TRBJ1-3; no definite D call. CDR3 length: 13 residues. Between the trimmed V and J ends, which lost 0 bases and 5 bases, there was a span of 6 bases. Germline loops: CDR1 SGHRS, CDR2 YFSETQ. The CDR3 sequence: CASSLEGRNTIYF. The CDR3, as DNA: TGCGCCAGCAGCTTGGAAGGAAGAAACACCATATATTTT.

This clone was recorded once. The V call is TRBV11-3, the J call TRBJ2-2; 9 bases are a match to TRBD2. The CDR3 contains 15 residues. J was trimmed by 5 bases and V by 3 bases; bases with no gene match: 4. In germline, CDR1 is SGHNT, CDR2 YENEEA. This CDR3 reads CASSFSGSDTGELFF. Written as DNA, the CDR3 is TGTGCCAGCAGCTTTAGCGGGAGTGATACCGGGGAGCTGTTTTTT.

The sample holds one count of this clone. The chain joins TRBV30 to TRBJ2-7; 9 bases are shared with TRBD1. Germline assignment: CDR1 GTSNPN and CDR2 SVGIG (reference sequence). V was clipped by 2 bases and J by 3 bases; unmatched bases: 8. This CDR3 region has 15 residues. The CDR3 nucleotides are TGTGCCTGGAGTTACGGACAGGGGTTTCACTACGAGCAGTACTTC. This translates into CAWSYGQGFHYEQYF.

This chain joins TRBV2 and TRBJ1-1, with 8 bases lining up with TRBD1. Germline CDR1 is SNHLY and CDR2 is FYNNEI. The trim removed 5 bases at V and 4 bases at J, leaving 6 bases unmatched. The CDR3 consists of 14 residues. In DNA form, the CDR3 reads TGTGCCAGCAGTCCACAGGGGGTGGTCACTGAAGCTTTCTTT. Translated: CASSPQGVVTEAFF.

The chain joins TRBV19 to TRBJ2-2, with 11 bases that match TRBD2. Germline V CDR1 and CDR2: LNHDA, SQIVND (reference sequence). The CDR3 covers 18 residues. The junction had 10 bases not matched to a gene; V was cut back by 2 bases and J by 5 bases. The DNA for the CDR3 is TGTGCCAGTAGTATAAAAACTAGCGGGAGTGTTAGAACCGGGGAGCTGTTTTTT. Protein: CASSIKTSGSVRTGELFF.

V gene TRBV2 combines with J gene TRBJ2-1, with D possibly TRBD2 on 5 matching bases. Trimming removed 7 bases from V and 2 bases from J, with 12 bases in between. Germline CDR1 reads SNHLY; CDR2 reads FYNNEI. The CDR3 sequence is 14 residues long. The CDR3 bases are TGTGCCAGCATCGGGTGGAGGACCTACAATGAGCAGTTCTTC. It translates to CASIGWRTYNEQFF.